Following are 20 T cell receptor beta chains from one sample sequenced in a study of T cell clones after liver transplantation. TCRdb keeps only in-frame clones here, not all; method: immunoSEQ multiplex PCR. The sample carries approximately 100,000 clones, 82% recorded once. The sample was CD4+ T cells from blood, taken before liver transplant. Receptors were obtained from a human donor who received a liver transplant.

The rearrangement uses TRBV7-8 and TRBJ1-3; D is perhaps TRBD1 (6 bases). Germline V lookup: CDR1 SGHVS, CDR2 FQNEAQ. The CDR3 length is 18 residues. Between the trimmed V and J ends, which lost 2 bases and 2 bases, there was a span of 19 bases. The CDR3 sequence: CASSLTVTRGQAGNTIYF. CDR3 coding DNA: TGTGCCAGCAGCTTAACCGTCACCAGGGGTCAGGCTGGAAACACCATATATTTT.

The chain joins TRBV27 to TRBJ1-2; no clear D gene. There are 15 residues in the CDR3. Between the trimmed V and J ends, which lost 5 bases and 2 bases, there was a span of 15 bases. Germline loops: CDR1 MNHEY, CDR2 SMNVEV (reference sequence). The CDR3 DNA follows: TGTGCCAGCAGTCCCCGCTCCTTATTAAACTATGGCTACACCTTC. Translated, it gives CASSPRSLLNYGYTF.

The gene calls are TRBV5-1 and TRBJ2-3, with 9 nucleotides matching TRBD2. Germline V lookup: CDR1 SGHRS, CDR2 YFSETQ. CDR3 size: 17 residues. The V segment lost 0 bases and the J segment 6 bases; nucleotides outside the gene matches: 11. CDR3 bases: TGCGCCAGCAGCTTGGGTAATAGCGGGAGAAAGGCGGATACGCAGTATTTT. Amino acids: CASSLGNSGRKADTQYF.

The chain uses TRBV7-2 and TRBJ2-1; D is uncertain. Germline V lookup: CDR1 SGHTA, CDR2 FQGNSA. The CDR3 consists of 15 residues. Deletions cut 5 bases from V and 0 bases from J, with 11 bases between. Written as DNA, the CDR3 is TGTGCCAGCAGCGCCAGCTGGAGCTCCTACAATGAGCAGTTCTTC. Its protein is CASSASWSSYNEQFF.

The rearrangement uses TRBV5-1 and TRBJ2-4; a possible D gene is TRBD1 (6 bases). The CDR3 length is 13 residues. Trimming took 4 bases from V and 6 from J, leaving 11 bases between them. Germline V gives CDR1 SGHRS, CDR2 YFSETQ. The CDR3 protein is CASSASRGNIQYF. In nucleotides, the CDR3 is TGCGCCAGCAGCGCGTCCAGGGGAAACATTCAGTACTTC.

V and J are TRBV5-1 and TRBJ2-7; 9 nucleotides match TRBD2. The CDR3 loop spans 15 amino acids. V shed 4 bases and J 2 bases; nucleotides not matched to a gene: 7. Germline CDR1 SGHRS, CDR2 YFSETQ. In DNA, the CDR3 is TGCGCCAGCAGCGGATTAGCGGGGGCCCCCTACGAGCAGTACTTC. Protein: CASSGLAGAPYEQYF.

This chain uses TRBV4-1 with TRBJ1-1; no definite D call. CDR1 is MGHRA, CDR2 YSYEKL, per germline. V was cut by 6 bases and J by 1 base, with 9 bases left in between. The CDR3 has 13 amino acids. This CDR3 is CASRGLGNTEAFF. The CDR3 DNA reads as TGCGCCAGCAGGGGTCTCGGGAACACTGAAGCTTTCTTT.

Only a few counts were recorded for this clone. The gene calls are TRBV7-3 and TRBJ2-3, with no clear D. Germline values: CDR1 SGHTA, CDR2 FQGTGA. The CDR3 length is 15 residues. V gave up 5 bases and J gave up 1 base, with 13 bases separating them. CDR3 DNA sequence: TGTGCCAGCAGCATATACAGTGGGGGCACAGATACGCAGTATTTT. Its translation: CASSIYSGGTDTQYF.

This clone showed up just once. The CDR3 DNA is TGTGCCAGCAGTTCTTACGACCCCCTGGGCTCCTACAATGAGCAGTTCTTC. Its translation: CASSSYDPLGSYNEQFF. The chain carries TRBV28 and TRBJ2-1; no clear D gene. Germline CDR1 and CDR2: MDHEN and SYDVKM. The CDR3 consists of 17 residues. V lost 4 bases, J lost 0 bases, and 16 bases lay in between. Variable domain in full (rest from reference TRBV28 and TRBJ2-1): DVKVTQSSRYLVKRTGEKVFLECVQDMDHENMFWYRQDPGLGLRLIYFSYDVKMKEKGDIPEGYSVSREKKERFSLILESASTNQTSMYLCASSSYDPLGSYNEQFFGPGTRLTVL.

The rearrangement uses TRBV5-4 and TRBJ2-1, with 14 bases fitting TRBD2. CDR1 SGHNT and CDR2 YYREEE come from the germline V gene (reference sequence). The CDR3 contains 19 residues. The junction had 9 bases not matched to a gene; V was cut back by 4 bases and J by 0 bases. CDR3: CASSHKGLAGGLSYNEQFF. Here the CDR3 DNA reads TGTGCCAGCAGCCACAAAGGACTAGCGGGGGGCCTCTCCTACAATGAGCAGTTCTTC.

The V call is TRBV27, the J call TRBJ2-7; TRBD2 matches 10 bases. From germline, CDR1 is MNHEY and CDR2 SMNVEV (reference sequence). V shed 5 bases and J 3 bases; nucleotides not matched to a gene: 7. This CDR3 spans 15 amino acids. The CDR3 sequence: CASSPPSGSIYEQYF. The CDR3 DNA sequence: TGTGCCAGCAGTCCCCCTAGCGGGAGTATCTACGAGCAGTACTTC.

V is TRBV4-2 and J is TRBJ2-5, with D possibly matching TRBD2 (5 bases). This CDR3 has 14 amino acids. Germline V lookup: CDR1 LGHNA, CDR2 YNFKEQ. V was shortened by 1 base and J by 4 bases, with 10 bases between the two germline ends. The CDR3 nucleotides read TGTGCCAGCAGCCAAGGTGGGAGTGGAGAGACCCAGTACTTC. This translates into CASSQGGSGETQYF.

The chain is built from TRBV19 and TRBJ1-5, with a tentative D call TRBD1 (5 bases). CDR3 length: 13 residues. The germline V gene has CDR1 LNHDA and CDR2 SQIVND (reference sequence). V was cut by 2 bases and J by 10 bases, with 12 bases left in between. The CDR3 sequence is CASSILAGGPQHF. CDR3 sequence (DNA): TGTGCCAGTAGTATACTGGCGGGGGGACCCCAGCATTTT.

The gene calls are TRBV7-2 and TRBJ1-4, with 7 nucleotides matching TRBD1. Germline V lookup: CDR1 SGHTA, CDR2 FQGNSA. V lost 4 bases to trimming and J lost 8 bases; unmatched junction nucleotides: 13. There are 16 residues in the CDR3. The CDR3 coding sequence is TGTGCCAGCAGCTCAAGCGCACGACAGGGTGGGGAAAAACTGTTTTTT. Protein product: CASSSSARQGGEKLFF.

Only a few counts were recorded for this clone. The CDR3 coding sequence is TGCGCCAGCAGCCAAGGGCCAGGGAAGGGCACAGATACGCAGTATTTT. It is translated as CASSQGPGKGTDTQYF. The V call is TRBV4-3, the J call TRBJ2-3, with a possible D match to TRBD1 (5 bases). This CDR3 spans 16 amino acids. V was clipped by 1 base and J by 1 base, with 12 bases between them. Germline-derived CDR1 and CDR2 are LGHNA and YSLEER.

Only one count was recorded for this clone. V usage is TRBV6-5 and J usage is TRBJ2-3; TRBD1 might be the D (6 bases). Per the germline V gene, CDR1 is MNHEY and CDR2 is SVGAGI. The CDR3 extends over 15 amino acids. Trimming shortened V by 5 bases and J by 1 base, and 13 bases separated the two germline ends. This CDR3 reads CASSRGQRGTDTQYF. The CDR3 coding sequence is TGTGCCAGCAGTCGTGGACAGAGAGGCACAGATACGCAGTATTTT.

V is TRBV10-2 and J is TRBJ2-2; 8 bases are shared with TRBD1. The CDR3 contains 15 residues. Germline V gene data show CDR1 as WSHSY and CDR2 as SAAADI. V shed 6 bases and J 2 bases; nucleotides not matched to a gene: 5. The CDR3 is CASSETGVNTGELFF. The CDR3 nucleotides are TGCGCCAGCAGCGAGACAGGGGTCAACACCGGGGAGCTGTTTTTT.

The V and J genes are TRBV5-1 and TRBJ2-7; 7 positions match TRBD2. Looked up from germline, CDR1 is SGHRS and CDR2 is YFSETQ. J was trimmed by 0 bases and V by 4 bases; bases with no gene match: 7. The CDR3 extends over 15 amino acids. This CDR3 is CASSPAGTNSYEQYF. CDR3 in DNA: TGCGCCAGCAGCCCGGCCGGGACTAACTCCTACGAGCAGTACTTC.

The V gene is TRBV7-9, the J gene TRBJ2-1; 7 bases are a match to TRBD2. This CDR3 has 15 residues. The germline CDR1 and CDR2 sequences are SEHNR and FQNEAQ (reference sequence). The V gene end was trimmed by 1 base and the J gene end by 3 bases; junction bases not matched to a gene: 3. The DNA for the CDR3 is TGTGCCAGCAGCTTAGGGCTAGCGGACTACAATGAGCAGTTCTTC. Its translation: CASSLGLADYNEQFF.

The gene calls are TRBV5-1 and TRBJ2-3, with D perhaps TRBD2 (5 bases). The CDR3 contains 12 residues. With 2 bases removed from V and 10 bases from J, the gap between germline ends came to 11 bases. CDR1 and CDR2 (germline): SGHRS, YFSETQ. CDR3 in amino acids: CASSFEAGPQYF. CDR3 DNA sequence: TGCGCCAGCAGCTTCGAGGCGGGCCCGCAGTATTTT. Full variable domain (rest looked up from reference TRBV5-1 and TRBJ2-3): KAGVTQTPRYLIKTRGQQVTLSCSPISGHRSVSWYQQTPGQGLQFLFEYFSETQRNKGNFPGRFSGRQFSNSRSEMNVSTLELGDSALYLCASSFEAGPQYFGPGTRLTVL.